Sequencing of this T cell receptor beta chain was carried out in a study of T cells in Graves' hyperthyroidism and ophthalmopathy. Study-wide results and limits: Ophthalmopathy was separated from stable hyperthyroidism by a 13 V-J model.

Amplification yielded TCR beta CDR3 regions, with RNA transcripts as the source. A first-round RT-PCR of the TCR CDR3 used the HTBI primer set. Using its own MiXCR run on the multiplex PCR reads, TCRdb lists one record per CDR3 protein. The profile shows approximately 700,000 distinct CDR3 sequences, over 15% of them singletons. The CDR3 spans 15 residues. V dropped 1 base and J dropped 6; count of bases not matched to a gene: 8. Germline loops: CDR1 MDHEN, CDR2 SYDVKM. The diagnostic basis comprised clinical symptoms, serum thyroxine and TRAb, thyroid ultrasound and orbital computed tomography. PBMCs stemmed from about 9.7 ml fresh peripheral blood. This clonotype was seen more than once but under ten times. What it recognizes is unknown.

The sample consisted of blood. The genes are TRBV28 and TRBJ2-7; 8 nucleotides align to TRBD1. This TCR was sampled from a man between 18 and 35 years old with Graves' hyperthyroidism. For the CDR3, the DNA is TGTGCCAGCAGTTTATTCCGGCAGGGGGCACGCGAGCAGTACTTC. It specifies CASSLFRQGAREQYF.